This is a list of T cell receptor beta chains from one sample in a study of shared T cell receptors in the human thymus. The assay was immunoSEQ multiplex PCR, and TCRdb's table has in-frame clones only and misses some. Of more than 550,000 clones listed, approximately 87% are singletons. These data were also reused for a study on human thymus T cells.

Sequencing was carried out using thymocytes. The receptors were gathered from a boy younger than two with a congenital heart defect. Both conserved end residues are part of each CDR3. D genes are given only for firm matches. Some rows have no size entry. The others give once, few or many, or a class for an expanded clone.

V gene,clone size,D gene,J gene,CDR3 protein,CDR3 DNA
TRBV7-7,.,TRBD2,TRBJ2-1,CASSPRLAGGPNEQFF,TGTGCCAGCAGCCCCAGACTAGCGGGAGGGCCAAATGAGCAGTTCTTC
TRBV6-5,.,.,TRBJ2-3,CASSYEAGIGTDTQYF,TGTGCCAGCAGTTACGAGGCGGGAATAGGCACAGATACGCAGTATTTT
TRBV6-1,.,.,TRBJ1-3,CASSEGSRNPSGNTIYF,TGTGCCAGCAGTGAAGGCTCGAGGAATCCCTCTGGAAACACCATATATTTT
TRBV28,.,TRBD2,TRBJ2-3,CASSLGTSGRAGFDTQYF,TGTGCCAGCAGTTTAGGGACTAGCGGGAGGGCCGGGTTTGATACGCAGTATTTT
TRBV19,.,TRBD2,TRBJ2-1,CASSKLALPPGNEQFF,TGTGCCAGTAGTAAACTAGCGCTCCCTCCGGGCAATGAGCAGTTCTTC
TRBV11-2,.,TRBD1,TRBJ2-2,CASSLPLDRVDTGELFF,TGTGCCAGCAGCTTACCATTGGACAGGGTGGACACCGGGGAGCTGTTTTTT
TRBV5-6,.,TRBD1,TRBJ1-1,CASSTRDSGHTEAFF,TGTGCCAGCAGCACCCGGGACAGTGGGCACACTGAAGCTTTCTTT
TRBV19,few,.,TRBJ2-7,CASSMAGPTSGGQYF,TGTGCCAGTAGTATGGCTGGGCCTACTAGTGGTGGGCAGTACTTC
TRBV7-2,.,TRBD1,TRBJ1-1,CASSQDRGGEAFF,TGTGCCAGCAGTCAAGACAGGGGAGGAGAAGCTTTCTTT
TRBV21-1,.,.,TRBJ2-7,CASSKDVAAYSYEQYF,TGTGCCAGCAGCAAAGATGTGGCGGCCTACTCCTACGAGCAGTACTTC
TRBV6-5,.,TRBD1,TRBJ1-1,CASSLQGMGTEAFF,TGTGCCAGCAGCTTACAGGGGATGGGCACTGAAGCTTTCTTT
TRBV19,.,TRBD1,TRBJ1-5,CASTDRGSNQPQHF,TGTGCCAGTACGGACAGGGGGAGCAATCAGCCCCAGCATTTT
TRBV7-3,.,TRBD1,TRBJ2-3,CASSPFDRGQSTDTQYF,TGTGCCAGCAGCCCCTTCGATAGGGGGCAGAGCACAGATACGCAGTATTTT
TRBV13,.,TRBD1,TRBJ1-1,CASGAHRGLNTEAFF,TGTGCCAGCGGAGCCCACAGGGGATTAAACACTGAAGCTTTCTTT
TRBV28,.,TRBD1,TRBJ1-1,CASSLPKMVTGTGDRNTEAFF,TGTGCCAGCAGTTTACCAAAGATGGTTACCGGGACAGGGGATAGGAACACTGAAGCTTTCTTT
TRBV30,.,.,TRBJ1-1,CAWSVLTDTEAFF,TGTGCCTGGAGCGTACTTACGGACACTGAAGCTTTCTTT
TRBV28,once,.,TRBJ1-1,CASTRGGVRTEAFF,TGTGCCAGCACCCGGGGGGGGGTTCGGACTGAAGCTTTCTTT
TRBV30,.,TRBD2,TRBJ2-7,CAWSLAGGRYEQYF,TGTGCCTGGAGTCTAGCGGGGGGTAGATACGAGCAGTACTTC
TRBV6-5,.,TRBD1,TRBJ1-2,CASSYQKVGTGHGYTF,TGTGCCAGCAGTTACCAAAAGGTGGGGACAGGGCATGGCTACACCTTC
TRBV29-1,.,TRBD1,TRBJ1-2,CSVEGASGYTF,TGCAGCGTGGAGGGGGCGAGTGGCTACACCTTC
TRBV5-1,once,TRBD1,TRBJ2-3,CASSPRQGTQYF,TGCGCCAGCAGTCCCCGACAGGGTACGCAGTATTTT
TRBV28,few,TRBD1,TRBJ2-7,CASSSYLGTGGDEQYF,TGTGCCAGCAGTTCTTACCTAGGGACAGGGGGCGACGAGCAGTACTTC
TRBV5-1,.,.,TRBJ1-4,CASSLDLEEKLFF,TGCGCCAGCAGTCTAGACCTCGAGGAAAAACTGTTTTTT
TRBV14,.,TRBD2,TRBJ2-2,CASSQDSTGGQAGELFF,TGTGCCAGCAGCCAAGATAGCACGGGGGGGCAAGCCGGGGAGCTGTTTTTT
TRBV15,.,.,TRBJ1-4,CATSRNSNEKLFF,TGTGCCACCAGCAGGAACAGTAATGAAAAACTGTTTTTT
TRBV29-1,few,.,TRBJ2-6,CSPGKGAGANVLTF,TGCAGCCCTGGTAAAGGGGCCGGGGCCAACGTCCTGACTTTC
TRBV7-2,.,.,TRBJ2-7,CASTSSYEQYF,TGTGCCAGCACCTCCTCCTACGAGCAGTACTTC
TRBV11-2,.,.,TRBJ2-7,CASSISYSSYEQYF,TGTGCCAGCAGCATCTCCTACAGCTCCTACGAGCAGTACTTC
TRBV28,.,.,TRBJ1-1,CASSFTGSHRMNTEAFF,TGTGCCAGCAGTTTTACGGGGTCCCATCGCATGAACACTGAAGCTTTCTTT
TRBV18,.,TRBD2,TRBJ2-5,CASSPPWKGGRASWETQYF,TGTGCCAGCTCACCACCGTGGAAGGGCGGGAGGGCCTCTTGGGAGACCCAGTACTTC